Detailed here is one T cell receptor (beta chain). Together with a sample-barcoded 5' primer, a J-beta primer mix was included in a second PCR lasting about 6 to 11 cycles. TCRdb re-called the 5' RACE reads through MiXCR, storing one row per CDR3 protein. There are hundreds of thousands of distinct CDR3 sequences in the sample; about 25% occur only once, and approximately 3.5% lies in the top ten. This sample is drawn from a study of blood T cells in healthy people across ages. Total RNA, at least 5 micrograms per sample, came from PBMCs. The V gene lost 0 bases and the J gene lost 2 bases, with 6 bases spanning the gap. The CDR3 covers 15 residues. CDR1 is SGHKS and CDR2 is YYEKEE in the germline V gene (reference sequence). These records were also assigned to another study, of T cells of mothers and their children.

This TCR was recovered from a boy aged 2-15 years in good health. V usage is TRBV5-5 and J usage is TRBJ2-6, with D unresolved. Sequencing used blood. The CDR3, as DNA: TGTGCCAGCAGCTTGGGTGAGGCTGGGGCCAACGTCCTGACTTTC. This sequence encodes CASSLGEAGANVLTF.